This TCR beta chain was documented in a study of Graves' ophthalmopathy and Graves' hyperthyroidism. CDR3 size: 14 residues. V gave up 4 bases and J gave up 3 bases, with 10 bases separating them. CDR1 MNHEY and CDR2 SVGAGI come from the germline V gene. Researchers took RNA transcripts and amplified TCR beta CDR3 regions from them. A first-round RT-PCR used HTBI primers, followed by a second-round multiplex PCR. Each CDR3 protein is one row after TCRdb ran MiXCR on the multiplex PCR reads. The data contain 680,000 or so distinct CDR3 sequences, 20% to 25% of them singletons. The authors used Ficoll-Paque density gradient centrifugation to separate PBMCs. The input was 10 ml of fresh peripheral blood. Regarding this clonotype: The target antigen is unknown.

Findings and limits, study-wide: Detected in blood as well were most expanded thyroid clonotypes with frequency above 0.001.

Sequenced material: peripheral blood. This receptor was taken from a woman aged 18-35 years with stable Graves' hyperthyroidism. Some clones in this sample may be carry-over from other donors' samples. The genes are TRBV6-5 and TRBJ1-5, with unresolved D. The CDR3: CASSLFPNNQPQHF. CDR3 DNA sequence: TGTGCCAGCAGTTTATTTCCCAACAATCAGCCCCAGCATTTT.